The present TCR beta chain was sequenced within a study of blood T cell repertoires in COVID-19. Study context: Researchers got acute and convalescent COVID-19 samples from the United States, Italy and Spain. In each case, the material was cDNA or gDNA derived from T cells, B-cell-depleted T cells, or PBMCs.

V lost 6 bases and J lost 0, with 6 bases in between. Looked up from germline, CDR1 is SNHLY and CDR2 is FYNNEI. The CDR3 is 14 amino acids. Authors' analysis steps: Estimates of nucleated cell counts were drawn from the amplification of reference gene primers. Repertoires were generated with immunoSEQ multiplex PCR, while TCRdb's copy carries only in-frame clones and drops some. From that table come the V and J calls and clone size; the DNA was used to work out D and trimming. The profile shows roughly 250,000 clones, approximately 79% of them singletons. This clone appeared a few times. Sequenced sample: peripheral blood. This TCR came from a woman aged 40 to 50 with active or convalescent COVID-19. The chain carries TRBV2 and TRBJ2-6; D gene unclear. The CDR3 region has the DNA TGTGCCAGCAGCGGGTACTCTGGGGCCAACGTCCTGACTTTC. Protein sequence: CASSGYSGANVLTF. The variable domain in full, with the rest retrieved from reference TRBV2 and TRBJ2-6, is EPEVTQTPSHQVTQMGQEVILRCVPISNHLYFYWYRQILGQKVEFLVSFYNNEISEKSEIFDDQFSVERPDGSNFTLKIRSTKLEDSAMYFCASSGYSGANVLTFGAGSRLTVL.